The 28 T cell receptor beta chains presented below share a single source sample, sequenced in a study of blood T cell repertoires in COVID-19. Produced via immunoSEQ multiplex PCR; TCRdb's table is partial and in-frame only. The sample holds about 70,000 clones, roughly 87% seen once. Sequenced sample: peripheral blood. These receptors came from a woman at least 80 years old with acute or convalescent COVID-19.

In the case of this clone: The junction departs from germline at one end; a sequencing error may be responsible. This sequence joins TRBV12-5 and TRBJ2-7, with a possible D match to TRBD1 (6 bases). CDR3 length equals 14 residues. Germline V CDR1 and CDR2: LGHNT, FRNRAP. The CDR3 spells CASGLVQGATAGLF. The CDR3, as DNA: TGTGCTAGTGGTTTGGTACAGGGAGCCACGGCAGGACTGTTC.

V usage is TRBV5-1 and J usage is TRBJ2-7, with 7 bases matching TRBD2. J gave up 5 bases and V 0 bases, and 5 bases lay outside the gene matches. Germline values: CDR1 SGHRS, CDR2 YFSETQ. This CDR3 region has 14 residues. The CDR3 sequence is CASSLGDYFNEQYF. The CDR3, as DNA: TGCGCCAGCAGCTTGGGGGACTACTTCAACGAGCAGTACTTC.

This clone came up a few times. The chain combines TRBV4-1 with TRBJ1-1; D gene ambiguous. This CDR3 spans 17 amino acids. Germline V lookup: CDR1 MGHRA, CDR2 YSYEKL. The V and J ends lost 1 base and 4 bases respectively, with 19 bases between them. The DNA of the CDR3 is TGCGCCAGCAGCCAAGTTGATTCGCGGGCGTTTAGCACTGAAGCTTTCTTT. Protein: CASSQVDSRAFSTEAFF.

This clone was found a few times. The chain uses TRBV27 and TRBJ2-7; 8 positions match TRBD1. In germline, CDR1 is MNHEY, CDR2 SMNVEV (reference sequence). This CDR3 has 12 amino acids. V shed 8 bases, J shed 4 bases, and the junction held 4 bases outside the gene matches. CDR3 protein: CASADREYEQYF. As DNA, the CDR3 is TGTGCCAGCGCGGACAGGGAATACGAGCAGTACTTC.

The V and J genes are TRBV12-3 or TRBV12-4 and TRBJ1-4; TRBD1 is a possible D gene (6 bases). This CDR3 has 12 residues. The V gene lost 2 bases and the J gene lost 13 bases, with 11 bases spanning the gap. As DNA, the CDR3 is TGTGCCAGCAGTTTATGGGGGGGCAGACTGTTTTTT. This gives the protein CASSLWGGRLFF.

The CDR3 region is CAISVPPGNGYTF. CDR3 bases: TGTGCCATTTCCGTGCCCCCGGGGAATGGCTACACCTTC. The J gene is TRBJ1-2, the V gene TRBV10-3; D is unclear. The germline gives CDR1 ENHRY, CDR2 SYGVKD. The ends were cut back, 9 bases at V and 6 bases at J, with 17 bases in the middle. This CDR3 is built from 13 residues.

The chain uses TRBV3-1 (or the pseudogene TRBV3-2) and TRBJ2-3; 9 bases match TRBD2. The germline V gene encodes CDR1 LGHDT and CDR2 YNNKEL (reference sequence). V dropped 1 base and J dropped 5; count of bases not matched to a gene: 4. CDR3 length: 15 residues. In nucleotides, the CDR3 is TGTGCCAGCAGCCAAGTAGCGGGGGTCGGAGATACGCAGTATTTT. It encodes CASSQVAGVGDTQYF.

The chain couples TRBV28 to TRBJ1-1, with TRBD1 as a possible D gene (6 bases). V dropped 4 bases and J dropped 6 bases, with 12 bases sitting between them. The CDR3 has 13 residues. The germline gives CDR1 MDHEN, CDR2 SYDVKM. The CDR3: CASSWGGASEAFF. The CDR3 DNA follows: TGTGCCAGCAGTTGGGGGGGGGCTTCTGAAGCTTTCTTT.

As DNA, the CDR3 is TGCGCCAGCAGGGGGGACAGAGGCACAGATACGCAGTATTTT. It is translated as CASRGDRGTDTQYF. This chain uses TRBV5-1 with TRBJ2-3; 7 positions match TRBD1. This CDR3 is built from 14 residues. Trimming took 5 bases from V and 1 from J; bases not matched to a gene: 4. Germline loops: CDR1 SGHRS, CDR2 YFSETQ.

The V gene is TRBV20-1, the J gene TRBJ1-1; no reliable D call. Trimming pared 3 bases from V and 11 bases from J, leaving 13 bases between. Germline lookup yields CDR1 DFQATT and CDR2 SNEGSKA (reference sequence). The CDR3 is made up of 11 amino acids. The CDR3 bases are TGCAGTGCTAGTCGAGAGACACCCGCTTTCTTT. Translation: CSASRETPAFF.

The DNA for the CDR3 is TGTGCCAGCAGGGCGTTCAATCAGCCCCAGCATTTT. The encoded protein is CASRAFNQPQHF. The rearrangement joins TRBV19 to TRBJ1-5, with D possibly matching TRBD1 (5 bases). CDR3 length: 12 residues. V was pared by 9 bases and J by 3 bases, with 9 bases between. Germline V lookup: CDR1 LNHDA, CDR2 SQIVND (reference sequence).

CDR3 sequence: CASSSGGASQETQYF. The CDR3 coding sequence is TGTGCCAGCAGTTCGGGGGGGGCGAGTCAAGAGACCCAGTACTTC. The rearrangement uses TRBV28 and TRBJ2-5; TRBD2 aligns across 8 bases. J gave up 2 bases and V 4 bases, and 6 bases lay outside the gene matches. The length of the CDR3 is 15 residues. Germline values: CDR1 MDHEN, CDR2 SYDVKM.

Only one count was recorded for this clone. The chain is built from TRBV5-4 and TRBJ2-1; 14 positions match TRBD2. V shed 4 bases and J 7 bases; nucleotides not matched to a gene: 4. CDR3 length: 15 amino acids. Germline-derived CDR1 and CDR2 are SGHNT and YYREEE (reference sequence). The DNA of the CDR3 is TGTGCCAGCAGCCCGACTAGCGGGAGGGAAAATGAGCAGTTCTTC. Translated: CASSPTSGRENEQFF.

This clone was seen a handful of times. CDR3 sequence: CASSEAGQDTEAFF. The CDR3 DNA sequence: TGTGCCAGCAGTGAAGCGGGGCAGGACACTGAAGCTTTCTTT. The genes are TRBV6-1 and TRBJ1-1; D possibly corresponds to TRBD1 (5 bases). Germline CDR1 reads MNHNS; CDR2 reads SASEGT. The CDR3 is 14 residues long. Trimming removed 0 bases at V and 3 bases at J, with 8 bases between.

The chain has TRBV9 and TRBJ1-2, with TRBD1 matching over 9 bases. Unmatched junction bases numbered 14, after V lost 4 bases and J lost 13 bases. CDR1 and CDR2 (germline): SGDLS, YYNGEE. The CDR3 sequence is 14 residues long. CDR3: CASSPSPGTGSCTF. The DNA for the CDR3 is TGTGCCAGCAGCCCCAGTCCCGGGACAGGGAGTTGCACCTTC.

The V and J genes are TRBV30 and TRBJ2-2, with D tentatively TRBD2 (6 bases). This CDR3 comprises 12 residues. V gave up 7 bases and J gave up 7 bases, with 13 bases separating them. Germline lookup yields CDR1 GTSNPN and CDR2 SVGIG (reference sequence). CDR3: CASRRVLGELFF. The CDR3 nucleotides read TGTGCCTCCCGGAGGGTACTCGGGGAGCTGTTTTTT.

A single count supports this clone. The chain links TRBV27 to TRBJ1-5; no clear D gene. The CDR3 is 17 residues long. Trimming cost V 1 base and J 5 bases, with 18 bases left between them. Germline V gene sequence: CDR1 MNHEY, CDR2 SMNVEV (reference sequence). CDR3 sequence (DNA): TGTGCCAGCAGTTTATTACGTTCGGGGTCGCCGTATCAGCCCCAGCATTTT. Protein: CASSLLRSGSPYQPQHF.

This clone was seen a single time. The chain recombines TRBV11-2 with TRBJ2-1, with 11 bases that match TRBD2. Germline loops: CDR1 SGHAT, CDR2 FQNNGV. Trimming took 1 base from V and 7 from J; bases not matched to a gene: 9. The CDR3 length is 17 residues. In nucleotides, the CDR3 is TGTGCCAGCAGCTTAGGGGTCGCTAGCGGGGGGACAAATGAGCAGTTCTTC. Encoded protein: CASSLGVASGGTNEQFF.

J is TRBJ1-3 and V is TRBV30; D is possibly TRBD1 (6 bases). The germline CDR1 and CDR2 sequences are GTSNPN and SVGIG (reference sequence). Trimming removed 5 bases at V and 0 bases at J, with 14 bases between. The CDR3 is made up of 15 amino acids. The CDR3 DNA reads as TGTGCCTGGGGGGGGCCAGTTCTCTCTGGAAACACCATATATTTT. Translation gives CAWGGPVLSGNTIYF.

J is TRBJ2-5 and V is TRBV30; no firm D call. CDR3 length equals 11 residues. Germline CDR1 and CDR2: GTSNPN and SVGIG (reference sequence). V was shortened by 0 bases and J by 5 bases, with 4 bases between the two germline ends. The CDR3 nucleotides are TGTGCCTGGAGTGTACTGGAGACCCAGTACTTC. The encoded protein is CAWSVLETQYF.

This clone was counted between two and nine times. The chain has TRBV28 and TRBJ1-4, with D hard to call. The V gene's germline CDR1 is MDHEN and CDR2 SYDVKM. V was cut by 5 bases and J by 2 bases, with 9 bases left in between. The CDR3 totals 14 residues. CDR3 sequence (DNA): TGTGCCAGCAGTCCAGCCGGGACTAATGAAAAACTGTTTTTT. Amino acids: CASSPAGTNEKLFF.

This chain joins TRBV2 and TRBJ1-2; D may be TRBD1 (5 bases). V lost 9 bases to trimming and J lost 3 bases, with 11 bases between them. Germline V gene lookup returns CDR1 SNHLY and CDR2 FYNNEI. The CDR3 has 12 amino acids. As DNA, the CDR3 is TGTGCCAGTACGTGGGGGGACTATGGCTACACCTTC. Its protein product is CASTWGDYGYTF.

Written as DNA, the CDR3 is TGTGCCAGCAGCTCGATTGGCCAGACTAGCGGGAGCTACAATGAGCAGTTCTTC. Protein product: CASSSIGQTSGSYNEQFF. The rearrangement uses TRBV5-4 and TRBJ2-1; TRBD2 agrees at 12 bases. The CDR3 is 18 amino acids. The germline CDR1 and CDR2 sequences are SGHNT and YYREEE (reference sequence). J lost 3 bases, V lost 3 bases, and 10 bases had no gene match.

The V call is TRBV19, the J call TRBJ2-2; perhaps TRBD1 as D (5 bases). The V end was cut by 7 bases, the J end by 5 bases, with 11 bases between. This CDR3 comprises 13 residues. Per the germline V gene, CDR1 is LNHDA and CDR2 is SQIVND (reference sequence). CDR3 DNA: TGTGCCAGTAAGGCAGGGATGACCGGGGAGCTGTTTTTT. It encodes CASKAGMTGELFF.

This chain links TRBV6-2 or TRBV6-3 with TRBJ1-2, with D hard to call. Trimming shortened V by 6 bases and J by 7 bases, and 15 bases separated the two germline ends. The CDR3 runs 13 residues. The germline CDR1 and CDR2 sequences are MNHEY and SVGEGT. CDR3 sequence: CASSPLGDVGYTF. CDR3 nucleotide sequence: TGTGCCAGCAGCCCATTAGGAGACGTTGGCTACACCTTC.

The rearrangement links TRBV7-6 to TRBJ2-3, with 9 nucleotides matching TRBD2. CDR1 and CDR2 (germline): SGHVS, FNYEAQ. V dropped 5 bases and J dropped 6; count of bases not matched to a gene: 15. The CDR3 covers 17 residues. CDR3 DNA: TGTGCCAGCAGCCCCAATCTAGCGGGATCACCCACGGATACGCAGTATTTT. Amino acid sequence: CASSPNLAGSPTDTQYF.

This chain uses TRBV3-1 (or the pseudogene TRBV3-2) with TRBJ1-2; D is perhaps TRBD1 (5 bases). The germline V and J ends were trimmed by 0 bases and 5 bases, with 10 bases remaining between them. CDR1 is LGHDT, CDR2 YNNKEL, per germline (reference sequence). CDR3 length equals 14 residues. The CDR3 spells CASSQENRHYGYTF. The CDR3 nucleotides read TGTGCCAGCAGCCAAGAAAACAGGCATTATGGCTACACCTTC.

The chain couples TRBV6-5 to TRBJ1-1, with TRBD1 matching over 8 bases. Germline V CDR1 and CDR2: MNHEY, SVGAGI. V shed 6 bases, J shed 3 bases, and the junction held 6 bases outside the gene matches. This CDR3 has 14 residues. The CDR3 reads CASSPTGVDTEAFF. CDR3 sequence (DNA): TGTGCCAGCAGCCCGACAGGGGTGGACACTGAAGCTTTCTTT.